This TCR beta chain was retrieved from a study of blood T cell repertoires in COVID-19. The CDR3 extends over 15 amino acids. CDR1 is LNHDA and CDR2 is SQIVND in the germline V gene (reference sequence). Trimming took 3 bases from V and 4 from J, leaving 15 bases between them. This clone has only one observation. How the authors handled the data: Estimated nucleated cell counts came from reference gene primer amplification. The protocol was immunoSEQ multiplex PCR, while the TCRdb copy is restricted to in-frame clones and leaves out a portion. V, J and clone size reflect that table, while D and trimming were determined from the DNA. The table shows some 340,000 clones, with around 83% occurring only once.

The chain has TRBV19 and TRBJ1-1; unclear D gene. The sequence came from a woman in her forties or fifties who had recovered from COVID-19. Source material: PBMCs or T cells enriched from blood (not recorded which). The CDR3 DNA reads as TGTGCCAGTAGTATTAGGCGGCGCGGGTTCACTGAAGCTTTCTTT. It codes for CASSIRRRGFTEAFF.